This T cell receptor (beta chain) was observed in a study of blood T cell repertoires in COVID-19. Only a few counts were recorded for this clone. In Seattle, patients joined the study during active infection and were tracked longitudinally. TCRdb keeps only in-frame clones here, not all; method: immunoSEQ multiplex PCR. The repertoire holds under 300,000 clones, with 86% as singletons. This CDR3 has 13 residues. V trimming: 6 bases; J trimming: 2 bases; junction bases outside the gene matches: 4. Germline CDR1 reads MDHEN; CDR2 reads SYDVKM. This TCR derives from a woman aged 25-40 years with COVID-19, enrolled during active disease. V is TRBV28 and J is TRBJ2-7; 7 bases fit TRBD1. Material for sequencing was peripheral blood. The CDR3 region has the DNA TGTGCCAGCAGCCCGGGACAGACCTACGAGCAGTACTTC. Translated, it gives CASSPGQTYEQYF.